This TCR beta chain is drawn from a study of T cells in Graves' hyperthyroidism and ophthalmopathy. Study-level results: Most clonotypes expanded in thyroid above 0.001 were likewise present in blood.

This clonotype was detected many times. Antigen: not known. Amplification of TCR beta CDR3 regions used RNA as the template. During a first-round RT-PCR of the TCR CDR3, the HTBI primer set was used. One entry per CDR3 protein, called by TCRdb with MiXCR from the multiplex PCR reads. This table holds roughly 300,000 distinct CDR3 sequences, 15% to 20% found once. The CDR3 extends over 13 amino acids. Trimming stripped 6 bases from V and 2 bases from J, with 8 bases between. The rearrangement uses TRBV12-3 or TRBV12-4 and TRBJ2-1; D call uncertain. The receptor comes from a woman in her forties or fifties with Graves' hyperthyroidism. The sequenced sample consisted of blood. CDR3 nucleotide sequence: TGTGCCAGCAGGGGCGGTCCCTACAATGAGCAGTTCTTC. Its protein product is CASRGGPYNEQFF.